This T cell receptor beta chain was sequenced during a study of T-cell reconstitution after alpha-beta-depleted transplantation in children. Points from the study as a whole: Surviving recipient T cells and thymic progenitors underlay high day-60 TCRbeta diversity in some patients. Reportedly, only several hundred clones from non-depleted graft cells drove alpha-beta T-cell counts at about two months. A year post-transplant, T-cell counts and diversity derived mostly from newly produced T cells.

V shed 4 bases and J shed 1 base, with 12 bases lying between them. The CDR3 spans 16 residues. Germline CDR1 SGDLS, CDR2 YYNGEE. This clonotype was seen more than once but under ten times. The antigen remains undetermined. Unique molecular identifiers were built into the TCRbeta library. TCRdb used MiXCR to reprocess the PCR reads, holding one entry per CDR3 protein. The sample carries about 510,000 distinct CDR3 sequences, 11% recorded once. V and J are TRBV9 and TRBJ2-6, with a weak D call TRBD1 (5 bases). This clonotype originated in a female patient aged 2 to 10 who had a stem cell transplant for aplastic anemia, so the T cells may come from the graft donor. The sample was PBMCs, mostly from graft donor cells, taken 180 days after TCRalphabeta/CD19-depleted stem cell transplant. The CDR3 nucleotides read TGTGCCAGCAGCCTTTCCCCAGGGTCTGGGGCCAACGTCCTGACTTTC. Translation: CASSLSPGSGANVLTF. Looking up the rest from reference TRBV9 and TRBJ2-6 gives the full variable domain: DSGVTQTPKHLITATGQRVTLRCSPRSGDLSVYWYQQSLDQGLQFLIQYYNGEERAKGNILERFSAQQFPDLHSELNLSSLELGDSALYFCASSLSPGSGANVLTFGAGSRLTVL.